These T cell receptor beta chains were read from a single sample in a study of siplizumab effects on memory and regulatory T cells. Clones were sequenced by immunoSEQ multiplex PCR, and TCRdb holds only the in-frame ones, with some missing. The repertoire has 70,000 to 95,000 clones, over 85% of them found once; the top ten carry about 6.7%. The sequencing input was CD8+ T cells sorted from blood. Every receptor here comes from a human donor in good health. Both conserved end residues are part of each CDR3.

j_call	v_call	cdr3_aa
TRBJ1-2	TRBV4-1	CASSQSPGQSASNYGYTF
TRBJ2-2	TRBV10-2	CASSGLAGAPNTGELFF
TRBJ2-2	TRBV5-1	CASSLVASSAGELFF
TRBJ2-1	TRBV19	CASSPGNNEQFF
TRBJ1-4	TRBV7-6	CASSPGQGLEKLFF
TRBJ1-1	TRBV13	CASSPAGTGQNTEAFF
TRBJ1-1	TRBV7-6	CASSSGGSTEAFF
TRBJ2-2	TRBV19	CASSPGPLTGELFF
TRBJ1-1	TRBV4-1	CASRGIGTGEPGAFF
TRBJ1-2	TRBV6-5	CASSYSLSTNYGYTF
TRBJ2-3	TRBV4-1	CASSHGRDTQYF
TRBJ2-7	TRBV27	CASRPGVDNYYEQYF
TRBJ2-1	TRBV6-1	CASGLSGLYNEQFF
TRBJ2-3	TRBV14	CASSRDTTDTQYF
TRBJ2-3	TRBV7-9	CASSLVQAGTDTQYF
TRBJ1-1	TRBV5-4	CASSLGSGSGSTEAFF
TRBJ2-1	TRBV19	CASSMGLYNEQFF
TRBJ1-4	TRBV6-1	CASSQGTLREKLFF
TRBJ2-3	TRBV2	CASSEALGAGIVDTQYF
TRBJ1-2	TRBV4-1	CASSPPGTPFYGYTF
TRBJ2-7	TRBV4-2	CASSQELAPYYEQYF
TRBJ2-2	TRBV30	CAWTIEEGSNTGELFF
TRBJ2-7	TRBV27	CASSPGQSYEQYF
TRBJ2-3	TRBV7-9	CASSLGTDTQYF
TRBJ1-4	TRBV4-1	CASSQDVLGAGEKLFF
TRBJ2-3	TRBV27	CASSLSIVLTDTQYF
TRBJ2-7	TRBV12-5	CASGLVQGDEQYF
TRBJ2-2	TRBV27	CASTVAGVTGELFF
TRBJ2-1	TRBV19	CASAGAVGYNEQFF
TRBJ1-1	TRBV7-7	CASSLRMNTEAFF
TRBJ1-3	TRBV5-6	CASSLWGPGNTIYF
TRBJ1-1	TRBV7-9	CASSLTGPEAFF
TRBJ1-1	TRBV14	CASSQVASTEAFF
TRBJ2-1	TRBV7-3	CASSPGTSPWNEQFF
TRBJ2-1	TRBV27	CASSLSAGAYNEQFF
TRBJ2-1	TRBV29-1	CSVEEDEQFF
TRBJ1-2	TRBV30	CAWSDVLSYGYTF
TRBJ2-7	TRBV11-2	CASSYRPGTSGKDGQYF
TRBJ2-5	TRBV10-3	CAIRDRGAETQYF
TRBJ2-1	TRBV5-6	CASSTSGGALVEQFF
TRBJ2-5	TRBV13	CASSPGRLEETQYF
TRBJ2-3	TRBV7-9	CASSLESRGVDTQYF
TRBJ2-1	TRBV9	CASSVGGSGIEQFF
TRBJ1-2	TRBV9	CASSVGGTALGYTF
TRBJ2-1	TRBV10-1	CASSVWQGFSGEQFF
TRBJ2-1	TRBV4-1	CASSQPPGGEQFF
TRBJ2-7	TRBV7-3	CASGLAGGPGYEQYF
TRBJ1-5	TRBV5-8	CASSLVRNGPQHF
TRBJ2-2	TRBV5-8	CASRSKGAGELFF
TRBJ1-1	TRBV7-9	CASSQSEAFF
TRBJ2-1	TRBV27	CASSHRQGAGEQFF
TRBJ1-2	TRBV6-5	CASSYFTGNYGYTF
TRBJ1-2	TRBV6-5	CASSYSITGSYGYTF
TRBJ2-3	TRBV7-3	CASSLGYSTDTQYF
TRBJ2-7	TRBV6-1	CASRGTETYEQYF
TRBJ2-5	TRBV6-5	CASSSPLGGVETQYF
TRBJ1-4	TRBV7-2	CASSLSVGKGNKLFF
TRBJ2-2	TRBV27	CASSPAGGTGELFF
TRBJ2-7	TRBV6-5	CASRPGQGSEQYF